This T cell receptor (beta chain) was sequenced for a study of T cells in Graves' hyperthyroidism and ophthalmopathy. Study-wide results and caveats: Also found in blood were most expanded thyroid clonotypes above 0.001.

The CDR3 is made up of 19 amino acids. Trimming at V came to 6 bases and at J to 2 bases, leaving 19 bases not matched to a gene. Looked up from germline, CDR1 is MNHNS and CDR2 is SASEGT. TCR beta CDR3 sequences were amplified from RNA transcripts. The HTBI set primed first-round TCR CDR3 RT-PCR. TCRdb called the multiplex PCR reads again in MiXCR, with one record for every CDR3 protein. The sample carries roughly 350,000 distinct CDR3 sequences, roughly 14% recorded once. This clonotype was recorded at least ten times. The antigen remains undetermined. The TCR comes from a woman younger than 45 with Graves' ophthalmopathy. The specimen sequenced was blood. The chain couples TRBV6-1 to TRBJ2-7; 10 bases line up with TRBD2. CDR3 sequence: CASRVYSGGTGINAYEQYF. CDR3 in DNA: TGTGCCAGCAGGGTTTATAGCGGGGGGACAGGAATCAATGCCTACGAGCAGTACTTC.